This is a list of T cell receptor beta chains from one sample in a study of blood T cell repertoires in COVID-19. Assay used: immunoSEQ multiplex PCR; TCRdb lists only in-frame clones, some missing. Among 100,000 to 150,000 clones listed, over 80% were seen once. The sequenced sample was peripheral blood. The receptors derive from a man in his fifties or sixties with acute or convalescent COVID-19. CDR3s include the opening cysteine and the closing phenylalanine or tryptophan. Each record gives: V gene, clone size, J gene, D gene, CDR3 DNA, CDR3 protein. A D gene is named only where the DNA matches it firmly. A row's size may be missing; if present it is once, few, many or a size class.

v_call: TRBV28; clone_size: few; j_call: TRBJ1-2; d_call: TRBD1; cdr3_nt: TGTGCCAGCAGTTTTACCGGGACAGGGTATCGCGATGGCTACACCTTC; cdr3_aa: CASSFTGTGYRDGYTF
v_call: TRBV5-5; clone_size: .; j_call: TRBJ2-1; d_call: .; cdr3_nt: TGTGCCAGCAGCTCAGGGGCAGGGTACAATGAGCAGTTCTTC; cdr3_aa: CASSSGAGYNEQFF
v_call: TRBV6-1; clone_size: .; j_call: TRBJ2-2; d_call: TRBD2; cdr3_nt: TGTGCCAGCAGTGCAAATAGCGGGAGGGCGAACACCGGGGAGCTGTTTTTT; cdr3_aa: CASSANSGRANTGELFF
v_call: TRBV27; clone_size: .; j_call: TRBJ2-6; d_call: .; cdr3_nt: TGTGCCAGCAGTTTGGACGGGGTACCCTCTGGGGCCAACGTCCTGACTTTC; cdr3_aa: CASSLDGVPSGANVLTF
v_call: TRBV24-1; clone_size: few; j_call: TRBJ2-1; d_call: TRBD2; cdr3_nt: TGTGCCACCAGTGTAACGGGACTAGGTTCTAATGAGCAGTTCTTC; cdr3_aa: CATSVTGLGSNEQFF
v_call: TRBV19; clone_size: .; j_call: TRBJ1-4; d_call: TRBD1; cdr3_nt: TGTGCCAGTAGTCCCTTGCGTGGGACAGGGGATGAAAAACTGTTTTTT; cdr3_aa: CASSPLRGTGDEKLFF
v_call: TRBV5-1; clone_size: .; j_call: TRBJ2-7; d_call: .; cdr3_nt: TGCGCCAGCAGTCCACAGGGACATGGGGCCTACGAGCAGTACTTC; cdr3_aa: CASSPQGHGAYEQYF
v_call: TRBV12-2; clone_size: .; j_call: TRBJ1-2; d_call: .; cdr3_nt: TGTGCAAGTCGCCCTCACCATGAGGGGTCTGTGGAGGGTGGCTACACCTTC; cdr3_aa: CASRPHHEGSVEGGYTF
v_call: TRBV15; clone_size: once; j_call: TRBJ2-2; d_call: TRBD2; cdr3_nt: TGTGCCACCAGCAGAGGACTAGCGGGGGAGATTAACACCGGGGAGCTGTTTTTT; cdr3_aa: CATSRGLAGEINTGELFF
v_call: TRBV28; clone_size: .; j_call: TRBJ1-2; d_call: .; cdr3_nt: TGTGCCAGCAGTCCCCCAGGGCCCTATGGCTACACCTTC; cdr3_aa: CASSPPGPYGYTF
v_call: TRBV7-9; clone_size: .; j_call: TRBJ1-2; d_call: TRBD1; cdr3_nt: TGTGCCAGCAGCTTAGGTACAGGGGGCATCTATGGCTACACCTTC; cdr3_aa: CASSLGTGGIYGYTF
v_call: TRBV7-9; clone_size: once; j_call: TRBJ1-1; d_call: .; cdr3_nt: TGTGCCAGCATCTGGGGGGGCGGTGAAGCTTTCTTT; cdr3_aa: CASIWGGGEAFF
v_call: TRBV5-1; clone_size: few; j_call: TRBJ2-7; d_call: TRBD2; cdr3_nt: TGCGCCAGCAGCTTTGGACTAGCGGGAGGGCCGGGCGAGCAGTACTTC; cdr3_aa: CASSFGLAGGPGEQYF
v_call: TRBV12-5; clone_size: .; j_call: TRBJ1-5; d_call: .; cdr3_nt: TGTGCTAGTCAGGCCCCAAATCAGCCCCAGCATTTT; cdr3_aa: CASQAPNQPQHF
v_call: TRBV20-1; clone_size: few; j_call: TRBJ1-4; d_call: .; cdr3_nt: TGCAGTGCTAGCAACAACGAAAAACTGTTTTTT; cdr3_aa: CSASNNEKLFF
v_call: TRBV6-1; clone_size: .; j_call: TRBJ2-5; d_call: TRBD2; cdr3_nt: TGTGCCAGCAGTGAACTAGCGGGAGGGCCCCAAGAGACCCAGTACTTC; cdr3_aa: CASSELAGGPQETQYF
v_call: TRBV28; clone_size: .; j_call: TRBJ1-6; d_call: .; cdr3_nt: TGTGCCAGCACCTTACAGGGCATCGGGTCACCCCTCCACTTT; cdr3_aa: CASTLQGIGSPLHF
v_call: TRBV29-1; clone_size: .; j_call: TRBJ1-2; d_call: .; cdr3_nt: TGCAGCGTTGGGCGGAACCTCCGGGACACGGACGGGGGCTACACCTTC; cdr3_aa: CSVGRNLRDTDGGYTF
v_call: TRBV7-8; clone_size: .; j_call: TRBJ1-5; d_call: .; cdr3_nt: TGTGCCAGCAGCCTAATGATGCGTCAGCCCCAGCATTTT; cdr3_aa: CASSLMMRQPQHF
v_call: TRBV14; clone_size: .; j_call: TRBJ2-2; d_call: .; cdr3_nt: TGTGCCAGCAGCCAGGGGCCCGGGCGGGGTGTCACCGGGGAGCTGTTTTTT; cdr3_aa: CASSQGPGRGVTGELFF
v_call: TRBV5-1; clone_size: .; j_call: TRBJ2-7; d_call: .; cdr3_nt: TGCGCCAGCGGGACTCCGAGCTCCTACGAGCAGTACTTC; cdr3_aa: CASGTPSSYEQYF
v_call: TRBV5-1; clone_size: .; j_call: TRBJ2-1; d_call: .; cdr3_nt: TGCGCCAGCAGCTTGACTCCGGCCTACAATGAGCAGTTCTTC; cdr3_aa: CASSLTPAYNEQFF
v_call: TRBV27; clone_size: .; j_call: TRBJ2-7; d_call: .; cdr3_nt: TGTGCCAGCAGTCTCACCGGGGTAGCCTACGAGCAGTACTTC; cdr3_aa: CASSLTGVAYEQYF
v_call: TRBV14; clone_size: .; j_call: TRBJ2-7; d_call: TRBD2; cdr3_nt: TGTGCCAGCAGCCAAGAACTAGCGCTCGAGCAGTACTTC; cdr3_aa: CASSQELALEQYF
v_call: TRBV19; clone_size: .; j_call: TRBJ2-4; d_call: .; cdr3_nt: TGTGCCAGTAGTATAGAGGGGGCCGTCAAAAACATTCAGTACTTC; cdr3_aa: CASSIEGAVKNIQYF
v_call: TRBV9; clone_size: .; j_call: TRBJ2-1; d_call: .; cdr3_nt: TGTGCCAGCAGCGTCGATAGCCGCTCCTACAATGAGCAGTTCTTC; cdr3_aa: CASSVDSRSYNEQFF
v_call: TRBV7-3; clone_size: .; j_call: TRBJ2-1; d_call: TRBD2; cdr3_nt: TGTGCCAGCAGCCTCACTAGCGGGAGCTATGAGCAGTTCTTC; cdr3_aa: CASSLTSGSYEQFF
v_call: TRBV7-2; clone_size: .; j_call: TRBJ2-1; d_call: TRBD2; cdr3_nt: TGTGCCAGCAGCTTAATAGCGGGGTCCTACAATGAGCAGTTCTTC; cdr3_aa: CASSLIAGSYNEQFF
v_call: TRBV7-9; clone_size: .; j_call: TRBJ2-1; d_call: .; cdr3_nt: TGTGCCAGCAGCCCCTCGGCCCTAGGGCGGGGACTCTACAATGAGCAGTTCTTC; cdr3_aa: CASSPSALGRGLYNEQFF
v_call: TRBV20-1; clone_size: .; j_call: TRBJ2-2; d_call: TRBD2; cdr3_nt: TGCAGTGCTTGGGGGGGCGGGGAGCTGTTTTTT; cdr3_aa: CSAWGGGELFF
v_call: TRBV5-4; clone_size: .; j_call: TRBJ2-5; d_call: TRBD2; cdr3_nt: TGTGCCAGCAGCTCTAGACTAGCTGGCGAGACCCAGTACTTC; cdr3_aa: CASSSRLAGETQYF
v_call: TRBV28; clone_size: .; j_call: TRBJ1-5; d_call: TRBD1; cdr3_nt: TGTGCCAGCAGCCCCCTGGGGACAGGGGTGCAGCCCCAGCATTTT; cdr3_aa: CASSPLGTGVQPQHF
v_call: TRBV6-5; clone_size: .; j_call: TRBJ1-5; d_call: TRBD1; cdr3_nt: TGTGCCAGCACCGCGGGACAGGCGGCACCCCAGCATTTT; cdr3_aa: CASTAGQAAPQHF
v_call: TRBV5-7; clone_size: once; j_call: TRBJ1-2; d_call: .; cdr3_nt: TGTGCCAGCAGCTCAGTCCTTAAGCTCACGGGGCGTGGAGCGGGTGGCTACACCTTC; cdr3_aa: CASSSVLKLTGRGAGGYTF
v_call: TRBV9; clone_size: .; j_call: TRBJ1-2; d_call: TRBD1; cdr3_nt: TGTGCCAGCAGCGTAGGGGACAGTGATGGCTACACCTTC; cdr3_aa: CASSVGDSDGYTF
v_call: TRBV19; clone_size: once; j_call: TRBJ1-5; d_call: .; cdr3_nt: TGTGCCAGTAGTATAGATGGGGCGGGACCGAGGCCCCAGCATTTT; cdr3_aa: CASSIDGAGPRPQHF
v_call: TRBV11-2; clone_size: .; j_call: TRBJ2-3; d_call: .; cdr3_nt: TGTGCCAGCAGCTTAAACGGCGGAGGGACAGATACGCAGTATTTT; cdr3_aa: CASSLNGGGTDTQYF
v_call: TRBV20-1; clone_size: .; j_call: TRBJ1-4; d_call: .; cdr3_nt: TGCAGTGCTGCAGACAGAAGGGAACTGTTTTTT; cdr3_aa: CSAADRRELFF
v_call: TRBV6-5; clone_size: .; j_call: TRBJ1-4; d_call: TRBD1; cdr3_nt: TGTGCCAGCAGCTCCGGGACAGAGAATGAAAAACTGTTTTTT; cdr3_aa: CASSSGTENEKLFF
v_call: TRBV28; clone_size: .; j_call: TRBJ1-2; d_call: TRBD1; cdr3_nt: TGTGCCAGCACCTCCGGGACAGCCTATGGCTACACCTTC; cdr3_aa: CASTSGTAYGYTF
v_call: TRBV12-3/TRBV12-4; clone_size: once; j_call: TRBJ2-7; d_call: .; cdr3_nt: TGTGCCAGCAGTTTAACTATGTACGAGCAGTACTTC; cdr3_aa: CASSLTMYEQYF
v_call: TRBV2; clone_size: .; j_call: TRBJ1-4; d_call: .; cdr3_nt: TGTGCCAGCAGTGACCAGGGCTGGGTAACAACTAATGAAAAACTGTTTTTT; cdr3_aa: CASSDQGWVTTNEKLFF
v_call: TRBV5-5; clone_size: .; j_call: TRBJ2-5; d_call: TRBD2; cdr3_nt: TGTGCCAGCAGCTACCTAGCGGCCCAAGAGACCCAGTACTTC; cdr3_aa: CASSYLAAQETQYF
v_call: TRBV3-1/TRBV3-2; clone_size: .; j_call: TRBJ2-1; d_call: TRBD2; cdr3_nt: TGTGCCAGCAGCTCCCGTGGGAGAGGACTAGCGGGAGGATACAATGAGCAGTTCTTC; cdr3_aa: CASSSRGRGLAGGYNEQFF
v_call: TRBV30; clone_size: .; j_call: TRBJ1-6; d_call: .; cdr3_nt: TGTGCCTGGAGTGTTTCGTCGCTTCGTAGATCACCCCTCCACTTT; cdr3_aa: CAWSVSSLRRSPLHF
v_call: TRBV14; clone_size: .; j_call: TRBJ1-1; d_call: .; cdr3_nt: TGTGCCAGCAGCCCCACAGGGTCCCTGAACACTGAAGCTTTCTTT; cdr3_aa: CASSPTGSLNTEAFF
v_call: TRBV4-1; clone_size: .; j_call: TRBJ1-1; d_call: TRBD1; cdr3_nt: TGCGCCAGCAGCCTCGACAGGGTTGCTGAAGCTTTCTTT; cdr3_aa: CASSLDRVAEAFF
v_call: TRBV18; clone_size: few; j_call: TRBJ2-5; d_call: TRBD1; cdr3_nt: TGTGCCAGCTCACCACCCTACAGGGGGCGAAACCAAGAGACCCAGTACTTC; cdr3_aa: CASSPPYRGRNQETQYF
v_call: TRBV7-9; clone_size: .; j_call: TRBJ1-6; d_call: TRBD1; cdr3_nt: TGTGCCAGCAGGGCGGGACAGGGACGGTCCTATAATTCACCCCTCCACTTT; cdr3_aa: CASRAGQGRSYNSPLHF
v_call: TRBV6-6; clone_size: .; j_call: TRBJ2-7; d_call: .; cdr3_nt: TGTGCCAGCACCAGCGCGGGGACCCTGGACGAGCAGTACTTC; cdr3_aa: CASTSAGTLDEQYF
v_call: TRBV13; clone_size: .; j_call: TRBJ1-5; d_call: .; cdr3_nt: TGTGCCAGCAGTTCTGGGCTGTCAAATCAGCCCCAGCATTTT; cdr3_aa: CASSSGLSNQPQHF
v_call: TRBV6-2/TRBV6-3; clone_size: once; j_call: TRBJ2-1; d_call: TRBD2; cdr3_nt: TGTGCCAGCAGTTACTCCTCACTAGCGGGAGTGTACAATGAGCAGTTCTTC; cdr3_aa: CASSYSSLAGVYNEQFF
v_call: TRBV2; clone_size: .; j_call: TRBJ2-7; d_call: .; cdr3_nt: TGTGCCAGCAACTCCGGGGATGGTGCCTACGAGCAGTACTTC; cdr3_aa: CASNSGDGAYEQYF
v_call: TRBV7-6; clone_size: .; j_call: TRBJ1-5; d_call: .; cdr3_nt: TGTGCCAGCAGCTTACAGGGTAGCAATCAGCCCCAGCATTTT; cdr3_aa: CASSLQGSNQPQHF
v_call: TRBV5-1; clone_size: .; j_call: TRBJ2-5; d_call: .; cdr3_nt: TGCGCCAGCAGCTTGGAAACAAACCAAGAGACCCAGTACTTC; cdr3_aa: CASSLETNQETQYF
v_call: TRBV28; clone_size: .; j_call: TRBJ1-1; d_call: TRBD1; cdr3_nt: TGTGCCAGCAGTCCCGGGCTAAGGGACAGTGAAGCTTTCTTT; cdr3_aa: CASSPGLRDSEAFF
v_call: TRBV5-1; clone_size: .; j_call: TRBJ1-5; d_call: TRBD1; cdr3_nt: TGCGCCAGCAGCTTGGGGGGACAGGGCTCAGGCCAGCCCCAGCATTTT; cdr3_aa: CASSLGGQGSGQPQHF
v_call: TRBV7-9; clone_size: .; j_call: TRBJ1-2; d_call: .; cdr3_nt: TGTGCCAGCAGCGAACAGGAGAACTATCGGGATGGCTACACCTTC; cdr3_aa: CASSEQENYRDGYTF